The entry that follows covers one T cell receptor beta chain sequence. Its antigen remains unidentified. Qualities for individual bases were not recorded, and no much larger clone is one base off. PBMCs were isolated by Ficoll-Paque density gradient centrifugation. Including cysteine and phenylalanine, the CDR3 has 16 amino acids. Solely the CDR3 DNA is kept, with 48 bases framed from the first base. V lost 1 base and J lost 5 bases; the stretch between them is 16 bases long. In the germline V gene, CDR1 corresponds to KGHSH and CDR2 to LQKENI. The data were taken from a study of T-cell memory formation after mild COVID-19 listed by TCRdb under 2021. Regarding the research as a whole: TCR sequence clusters from the two donors were found to be largely donor specific. In a couple of donors, T-cell clones that expanded and contracted after mild COVID-19 were tracked by sequencing TCRalpha and TCRbeta repertoires over time. Two young, previously healthy adult volunteers made up the cohort, one male and one female.

The investigation overall reported the following: The second-wave clones that peaked on day 37 were not confirmed to be SARS-CoV-2 specific. Contracting CD4+ clones were located mainly in the CM and EM memory subsets, whereas CD8+ clones were found to be enriched in EMRA. Clones contracting from day 15 to 85 had balanced CD4/CD8 phenotypes, while a second wave expanding from day 15 to 37 was biased towards CD4+. Only a couple of mild cases were covered by the study, and larger cohorts that include severe cases with pre-infection samples were considered necessary. Some responding clones were found in pre-infection memory, which suggests that pre-existing cross-reactive memory T cells took part in the SARS-CoV-2 response.

The sample was run on an Illumina NovaSeq 6000. Using 5'RACE with constant-segment primers, TCRalpha and TCRbeta cDNA libraries were constructed, with sample barcodes and unique molecular identifiers added in the process. RNA was extracted from every sample with Trizol reagent. Libraries were amplified in two PCR steps, with a second sample barcode and Illumina TruSeq adapters added in the second step. Sequencing of libraries was performed on an Illumina NovaSeq with 2 x 150 bp paired-end reads. The study's own analysis went as follows. Demultiplexing of reads and collapsing into UMI-guided consensus sequences were performed with migec v1.2.7. With mixcr v2.1.11, UMI consensuses were aligned to TRA and TRB V and J templates and assembled into clonotypes. Expanded or contracted clonotypes were those called significant by both edgeR and NoisET, with noise models trained on biological replicates. edgeR calls used a false discovery rate-adjusted p below 0.01 and a log2 fold-change threshold of 1. As an exploratory analysis of dynamics, max-normalized trajectories of the 1000 most abundant clonotypes were examined with PCA combined with hierarchical clustering. Separately sequenced CD4+ and CD8+ repertoires were used to assign the CD4 or CD8 phenotype of responding clones. TCRdb ran its own pipeline on the public reads, namely fastp trimming at Q25 and MiXCR clone calling, and kept in-frame beta chains. Every distinct CDR3 protein forms one entry, paired with its most common genes and DNA. None of the V and J calls come from the authors' own analysis; TCRdb made them. For this sample the table gives roughly 410,000 distinct CDR3 sequences, of which 24% were detected only once. The top ten constitute 7.5% to 10% of the sample.

Material for sequencing was PBMCs or a T cell subset sorted from them (not recorded which). The sequence derives from an adult woman who had mild COVID-19 (a few samples of this study predate the infection). The sample titles of this study are shuffled in the database, so cell type and time point are left out; the donor was told from shared clones. Recombination joined TRBV18 with TRBJ2-3; TRBD2 could be the D gene, as 7 bases match. The base sequence is TGTGCCAGCTCACCACGGGGCGGGGGCCAGGGAGATACGCAGTATTTT. Translated, this gives CASSPRGGGQGDTQYF.